This passage covers 23 T cell receptor beta chains from one sample sequenced in a study of regulatory T cells in long-lasting Graves disease. Time point of the sample: newly diagnosed GD, antithyroid drugs for less than 3 months. Generation of the TCR library employed RNA extracted from PBMCs. The authors built TCR beta libraries using iRepertoire HTBI primers and Arm-PCR of CDR3 regions. TCRdb called the multiplex PCR reads again in MiXCR, with one record for every CDR3 protein. This repertoire shows over 200,000 distinct CDR3 sequences, around 18% found once; its top ten account for 14%. These records were also assigned to another study, of T cells in Graves' hyperthyroidism and ophthalmopathy.

Material: peripheral blood mononuclear cells (PBMCs), obtained at new diagnosis, from a patient treated with antithyroid drugs. These receptor sequences come from a woman in her 30s with Graves disease.

This clonotype occurred many times. The chain joins TRBV7-2 to TRBJ2-1; 9 positions match TRBD2. The V gene's germline CDR1 is SGHTA and CDR2 FQGNSA. CDR3 length equals 17 residues. Trimming took 5 bases from V and 5 from J; bases not matched to a gene: 13. For the CDR3, the DNA is TGTGCCAGCAGCCCCCGTGGGACTAGCAGGGGTGACAATGAGCAGTTCTTC. It is translated as CASSPRGTSRGDNEQFF.

This clonotype has at least ten counts. The CDR3 loop is CSALTSGGVSGTDTQYF. The CDR3 bases are TGCAGTGCTCTCACTAGCGGGGGGGTCTCAGGCACAGATACGCAGTATTTT. V is TRBV20-1 and J is TRBJ2-3, with TRBD2 identical over 13 bases. The germline CDR1 and CDR2 sequences are DFQATT and SNEGSKA (reference sequence). The CDR3 extends over 17 amino acids. Germline trimming cut 5 bases from V and 1 base from J; bases unmatched to any gene: 9.

Comment on this clonotype: One base away lies a much larger clone, so this may be a sequencing read error. This CDR3 reads CAITRSFLAGGNTQYF. The CDR3 bases are TGTGCCATCACCAGATCCTTTCTAGCGGGGGGTAATACGCAGTATTTT. The chain uses TRBV10-3 and TRBJ2-3, with 11 nucleotides matching TRBD2. CDR1 is ENHRY, CDR2 SYGVKD, per germline. V lost 7 bases to trimming and J lost 7 bases; unmatched junction nucleotides: 13. This CDR3 has 16 amino acids.

Many counts were recorded for this clonotype. The rearrangement joins TRBV7-3 to TRBJ2-2; either TRBD1 or TRBD2 may fit D (6 bases each). The ends were cut back, 1 base at V and 5 bases at J, with 14 bases in the middle. Germline V gives CDR1 SGHTA, CDR2 FQGTGA. The CDR3 is 16 residues long. CDR3 in amino acids: CASSLNRAGSTGELFF. The CDR3 nucleotides read TGTGCCAGCAGCTTAAACAGGGCGGGGAGTACCGGGGAGCTGTTTTTT.

The chain has TRBV10-1 and TRBJ1-1, with no clear D. Germline CDR1 is WNHNN and CDR2 is SYGVQD (reference sequence). V lost 5 bases, J lost 1 base, and 8 bases lay in between. The CDR3 contains 13 residues. The CDR3 protein is CASSKQPNTEAFF. For the CDR3, the DNA is TGCGCCAGCAGTAAACAGCCGAACACTGAAGCTTTCTTT.

This chain joins TRBV5-1 and TRBJ2-7; D ambiguous. CDR1 is SGHRS, CDR2 YFSETQ, per germline. This CDR3 contains 12 residues. V lost 1 base, J lost 2 bases, and 4 bases lay in between. In nucleotides, the CDR3 is TGCGCCAGCAGCTTGACCACCTACGAGCAGTACTTC. Its translation: CASSLTTYEQYF.

This clonotype was found a few times. This likely stems from a read error, as it lies one base from a far larger clone. This chain connects TRBV2 to TRBJ2-7; no reliable D call. Deletions cut 6 bases from V and 7 bases from J, with 19 bases between. The germline V gene has CDR1 SNHLY and CDR2 FYNNEI. The CDR3 extends over 14 amino acids. This CDR3 is CASRGNSHYNEQYF. As DNA, the CDR3 is TGTGCCAGCAGAGGGAACAGCCACTACAATGAGCAGTACTTC.

This clonotype was recorded at least ten times. The rearrangement uses TRBV5-1 and TRBJ2-7, with D perhaps being TRBD1 or TRBD2 (5 bases each). V was clipped by 4 bases and J by 3 bases, with 17 bases between them. CDR1 is SGHRS and CDR2 is YFSETQ in the germline V gene. The CDR3 covers 15 residues. This CDR3 is CASSVGDGMIYEQYF. Written as DNA, the CDR3 is TGCGCCAGCAGCGTGGGGGACGGCATGATCTACGAGCAGTACTTC.

This clonotype was recorded a few times. The chain employs TRBV29-1 and TRBJ2-5; the D gene is possibly TRBD1 (5 bases). The CDR3 totals 13 residues. CDR1 and CDR2 (germline): SQVTM, ANQGSEA. The V gene lost 2 bases and the J gene lost 2 bases, with 9 bases spanning the gap. The CDR3 sequence is CSVERGWQETQYF. The CDR3 DNA reads as TGCAGCGTTGAAAGGGGTTGGCAAGAGACCCAGTACTTC.

Ten or more counts support this clonotype. CDR3 protein: CASSLTGEVTYEQYF. DNA of the CDR3: TGCGCCAGCAGCCTGACAGGTGAGGTAACCTACGAGCAGTACTTC. The genes are TRBV5-1 and TRBJ2-7, with D possibly matching TRBD1 (6 bases). The germline V gene encodes CDR1 SGHRS and CDR2 YFSETQ. The CDR3 contains 15 residues. Deletions cut 4 bases from V and 2 bases from J, with 16 bases between.

V gene TRBV9 combines with J gene TRBJ1-2, with unresolved D. Per germline, CDR1 SGDLS and CDR2 YYNGEE. The germline V and J ends were trimmed by 4 bases and 4 bases, with 17 bases remaining between them. CDR3 length equals 15 residues. As DNA, the CDR3 is TGTGCCAGCAGCCCGAACAAACAGCCCCGCTATGGCTACACCTTC. This gives the protein CASSPNKQPRYGYTF.

This clonotype came up many times. The rearrangement uses TRBV15 and TRBJ1-3; maybe TRBD1 (6 bases). The CDR3 has 16 residues. V gave up 1 base and J gave up 3 bases, with 13 bases separating them. Germline V gives CDR1 LNHNV, CDR2 YYDKDF (reference sequence). The CDR3 nucleotides are TGTGCCACCAGCAGAGGGGTCCAGGGGTATGGAAACACCATATATTTT. It encodes CATSRGVQGYGNTIYF. The complete variable domain, with remaining parts taken from reference TRBV15 and TRBJ1-3, reads DAMVIQNPRYQVTQFGKPVTLSCSQTLNHNVMYWYQQKSSQAPKLLFHYYDKDFNNEADTPDNFQSRRPNTSFCFLDIRSPGLGDTAMYLCATSRGVQGYGNTIYFGEGSWLTVV.

This clonotype has ten or more counts. This sequence joins TRBV14 and TRBJ1-2, with TRBD1 as a possible D gene (6 bases). There are 15 residues in the CDR3. The germline V and J ends were trimmed by 2 bases and 3 bases, with 13 bases remaining between them. Looked up from germline, CDR1 is SGHDN and CDR2 is FVKESK. DNA for the CDR3: TGTGCCAGCAGCCAATACAGGGTAGATGACTATGGCTACACCTTC. Protein: CASSQYRVDDYGYTF.

CDR3 sequence reads: CASSYSTGASSPLHF. CDR3 in DNA: TGTGCCAGCAGTTACTCAACCGGGGCGAGTTCACCCCTCCACTTT. V gene TRBV6-2 or TRBV6-3 combines with J gene TRBJ1-6; tentative D call: TRBD1 (5 bases). Germline V gives CDR1 MNHEY, CDR2 SVGEGT. The CDR3 has 15 amino acids. Trimming stripped 0 bases from V and 9 bases from J, with 12 bases between.

The table lists this clonotype with many counts. CDR3 protein: CASSTSGGARTGELFF. The CDR3 region has the DNA TGTGCCAGCAGCACCTCAGGGGGCGCACGGACCGGGGAGCTGTTTTTT. The chain has TRBV6-1 and TRBJ2-2; 8 bases line up with TRBD1. The V gene's germline CDR1 is MNHNS and CDR2 SASEGT. The CDR3 runs 16 residues. V lost 6 bases, J lost 5 bases, and 11 bases stayed unmatched.

This clonotype was found a few times. Just one base apart from a much larger clone, this may be a read error. The rearrangement links TRBV12-3 or TRBV12-4 to TRBJ2-1; D possibly corresponds to TRBD2 (5 bases). CDR3 length: 14 residues. CDR3: CASTRRGGGETRYF. CDR3 sequence (DNA): TGTGCCAGCACCCGACGGGGTGGCGGAGAGACCCGGTACTTC.

This clonotype was seen at least ten times. The chain combines TRBV12-5 with TRBJ2-5; the D is unclear. The CDR3 has 13 residues. Trimming pared 0 bases from V and 5 bases from J, leaving 7 bases between. CDR1 and CDR2 from the germline V gene are LGHNT and FRNRAP. The CDR3 is CASGLVVGETQYF. In DNA form, the CDR3 reads TGTGCTAGTGGTTTGGTAGTGGGGGAGACCCAGTACTTC.

This clonotype appeared many times. The genes are TRBV24-1 and TRBJ1-2, with D perhaps matching TRBD1 (6 bases). Per the germline V gene, CDR1 is KGHDR and CDR2 is SFDVKD. The CDR3 loop spans 16 amino acids. V was shortened by 4 bases and J by 3 bases, with 17 bases between the two germline ends. CDR3 in DNA: TGTGCCACCAGTGACACAACTCGAACAGGGTACTATGGCTACACCTTC. It codes for CATSDTTRTGYYGYTF.

This clonotype was observed many times. The chain joins TRBV6-1 to TRBJ1-2, with D unresolved. V was shortened by 6 bases and J by 5 bases, with 10 bases between the two germline ends. Germline CDR1 and CDR2: MNHNS and SASEGT. This CDR3 region has 12 residues. The CDR3 spells CASREAQYGYTF. In DNA, the CDR3 is TGTGCCAGCAGGGAGGCACAGTATGGCTACACCTTC.

This clonotype was seen at least ten times. The V gene is TRBV2, the J gene TRBJ2-7; D not resolved. This CDR3 has 11 residues. The germline V and J ends were trimmed by 9 bases and 3 bases, with 9 bases remaining between them. From germline, CDR1 is SNHLY and CDR2 FYNNEI. The CDR3 nucleotides read TGTGCCAGTAGCCCCTACTACGAGCAGTACTTC. This sequence encodes CASSPYYEQYF.

The chain recombines TRBV14 with TRBJ2-2, with a possible D match to TRBD1 (5 bases). This CDR3 has 18 residues. Germline loops: CDR1 SGHDN, CDR2 FVKESK. Trimming took 5 bases from V and 4 from J, leaving 23 bases between them. CDR3 sequence reads: CASSIRQYRFDGTGELFF. CDR3 DNA sequence: TGTGCCAGCAGCATACGACAGTATAGATTCGATGGCACCGGGGAGCTGTTTTTT.

Note on this clonotype: This may be a read error: a much more frequent sequence differs by one nucleotide. The rearrangement joins TRBV6-1 to TRBJ2-7; TRBD1 aligns across 11 bases. From germline, CDR1 is MNHNS and CDR2 SASEGT. Unmatched junction bases numbered 9, after V lost 1 base and J lost 7 bases. The CDR3 totals 16 residues. The CDR3 loop reads CASSEGQDRGLEEQYF. The CDR3, as DNA: TGTGCCAGCAGTGAAGGCCAGGACAGGGGGCTAGAAGAGCAGTACTTC.

This clonotype was seen ten or more times. The chain is built from TRBV9 and TRBJ2-5; TRBD2 agrees at 7 bases. The CDR3 contains 14 residues. Germline loops: CDR1 SGDLS, CDR2 YYNGEE. With V trimmed by 2 bases and J by 5 bases, 6 bases remained unmatched. CDR3 nucleotides: TGTGCCAGCAGCGTTGGACTAGTAGGGGAGACCCAGTACTTC. It specifies CASSVGLVGETQYF.